The subject of this entry is one TCR beta chain. The sample is drawn from a study of blood T cell repertoires in COVID-19. At the level of the study: In each case, the material was cDNA or gDNA derived from T cells, B-cell-depleted T cells, or PBMCs.

TCRdb's table, derived via immunoSEQ multiplex PCR, lists solely in-frame clones and lacks some. The table includes approximately 140,000 clones, 60% to 85% detected once. V lost 3 bases to trimming and J lost 1 base, with 10 bases between them. The germline V gene has CDR1 SGHVS and CDR2 FQNEAQ. The CDR3 contains 15 residues. V and J are TRBV7-8 and TRBJ1-5; D might be TRBD1 (5 bases). The receptor was isolated from a man aged 50 to 60 with acute or convalescent COVID-19. Input material: peripheral blood. The CDR3 sequence is CASSLDMGSNQPQHF. Written as DNA, the CDR3 is TGTGCCAGCAGCTTGGACATGGGGAGCAATCAGCCCCAGCATTTT.